This T cell receptor (beta chain) is drawn from a study of cytomegalovirus exposure and HLA in healthy donors. Primers: 60 Vbeta forward and 13 Jbeta reverse. Profiled with immunoSEQ multiplex PCR; TCRdb holds only in-frame clones, not every one. The table shows some 160,000 clones, with about 72% occurring only once. Trimming took 3 bases from V and 4 from J, leaving 12 bases between them. CDR3 size: 14 residues. Germline V gene sequence: CDR1 KGHSH, CDR2 LQKENI. The TCR was taken from a male donor in good health and CMV-seronegative. V and J are TRBV18 and TRBJ1-1; D is uncertain. The sequenced sample consisted of PBMCs. CDR3 protein: CASSPAAQATEAFF. The CDR3 nucleotides are TGTGCCAGCTCACCCGCTGCCCAGGCCACTGAAGCTTTCTTT. Full variable domain (outside the CDR3, taken from reference TRBV18 and TRBJ1-1): NAGVMQNPRHLVRRRGQEARLRCSPMKGHSHVYWYRQLPEEGLKFMVYLQKENIIDESGMPKERFSAEFPKEGPSILRIQQVVRGDSAAYFCASSPAAQATEAFFGQGTRLTVV.